Presented here are 30 T cell receptor beta chains from one specimen sequenced in a study of blood T cell repertoires in COVID-19. Using immunoSEQ multiplex PCR, the repertoire was profiled, and TCRdb retains in-frame clones only, with some absent. There are some 400,000 clones in the sample; around 87% occur only once, and 2.3% lies in the top ten. Sequences were obtained from peripheral blood. The receptor set was obtained from a woman aged 55-69 years with COVID-19, enrolled during active disease.

The V gene is TRBV19, the J gene TRBJ1-2, with D tentatively TRBD1 (6 bases). This CDR3 comprises 14 residues. From germline, CDR1 is LNHDA and CDR2 SQIVND (reference sequence). V was cut by 3 bases and J by 8 bases, with 16 bases left in between. CDR3 amino acids: CASSIAQGLSGYTF. The CDR3 bases are TGTGCCAGTAGTATCGCACAGGGTTTGAGCGGCTACACCTTC.

The V call is TRBV6-5, the J call TRBJ2-3; the match to TRBD2 covers 12 bases. Trimming removed 9 bases from V and 5 bases from J; junction bases left unmatched: 6. This CDR3 contains 14 residues. CDR1 is MNHEY and CDR2 is SVGAGI in the germline V gene. CDR3 DNA sequence: TGTGCCAGTAGGACTAGCGGGGCTGGAGATACGCAGTATTTT. Translating gives CASRTSGAGDTQYF.

The chain couples TRBV2 to TRBJ1-5, with 9 bases lining up with TRBD1. The germline CDR1 and CDR2 sequences are SNHLY and FYNNEI. The CDR3 is 14 residues long. V shed 4 bases and J 4 bases; nucleotides not matched to a gene: 2. The CDR3 nucleotides read TGTGCCAGCAGTGGGACAGGGGTTAATCAGCCCCAGCATTTT. Translation gives CASSGTGVNQPQHF.

The chain combines TRBV9 with TRBJ2-2; TRBD2 matches at 7 bases. The length of the CDR3 is 14 residues. Germline CDR1 reads SGDLS; CDR2 reads YYNGEE. Trimming cost V 1 base and J 6 bases; bases outside gene matches: 3. The chain's CDR3 is CASSVLGGSGELFF. Here the CDR3 DNA reads TGTGCCAGCAGCGTATTGGGAGGGTCCGGGGAGCTGTTTTTT.

The chain uses TRBV19 and TRBJ2-7, with D unclear. The germline gives CDR1 LNHDA, CDR2 SQIVND (reference sequence). This CDR3 is built from 13 residues. Trimming removed 3 bases at V and 2 bases at J, with 8 bases between. This CDR3 is CASSMESAYEQYF. The CDR3 coding sequence is TGTGCCAGTAGTATGGAAAGCGCCTACGAGCAGTACTTC.

CDR3 bases: TGTGCCATCAGTGAGGGGGCCCCGGGTCGGAGCACTGAAGCTTTCTTT. Amino acids: CAISEGAPGRSTEAFF. The chain uses TRBV10-3 and TRBJ1-1; D perhaps matches TRBD1 (5 bases). Looked up from germline, CDR1 is ENHRY and CDR2 is SYGVKD. V was trimmed by 2 bases and J by 4 bases, leaving 17 bases between them. There are 16 residues in the CDR3.

The chain is built from TRBV5-4 and TRBJ2-2; 9 bases agree with TRBD1. J was trimmed by 5 bases and V by 0 bases; bases with no gene match: 2. This CDR3 contains 15 residues. Germline V CDR1 and CDR2: SGHNT, YYREEE (reference sequence). The CDR3 DNA reads as TGTGCCAGCAGCTTGGCCGGACAGGGGACCGGGGAGCTGTTTTTT. Protein: CASSLAGQGTGELFF. Supplemented by reference TRBV5-4 and TRBJ2-2, the full variable domain reads ETGVTQSPTHLIKTRGQQVTLRCSSQSGHNTVSWYQQALGQGPQFIFQYYREEENGRGNFPPRFSGLQFPNYSSELNVNALELDDSALYLCASSLAGQGTGELFFGEGSRLTVL.

The V call is TRBV28, the J call TRBJ2-6; 7 bases are shared with TRBD1. Germline V CDR1 and CDR2: MDHEN, SYDVKM. The CDR3 covers 15 residues. The V and J ends lost 6 bases and 0 bases, in that order; junction bases with no gene match: 2. CDR3 sequence reads: CASRGGSSGANVLTF. Here the CDR3 DNA reads TGTGCCAGCAGAGGGGGCAGCTCTGGGGCCAACGTCCTGACTTTC.

DNA of the CDR3: TGTGCCAGCAGACCCGGACAGGGGGCCGACTATGGCTACACCTTC. Translating it yields CASRPGQGADYGYTF. The chain has TRBV6-5 and TRBJ1-2; 11 nucleotides agree with TRBD1. V was pared by 6 bases and J by 3 bases, with 6 bases of the junction left unmatched. Germline values: CDR1 MNHEY, CDR2 SVGAGI. The CDR3 consists of 15 residues.

The rearrangement uses TRBV12-5 and TRBJ1-1; D gene unclear. The V gene lost 0 bases and the J gene lost 1 base, with 6 bases spanning the gap. The germline CDR1 and CDR2 sequences are LGHNT and FRNRAP. This CDR3 has 14 residues. The CDR3 nucleotides are TGTGCTAGTGGTTTGGTACTTACGAACACTGAAGCTTTCTTT. Protein sequence: CASGLVLTNTEAFF.

The chain has TRBV5-6 and TRBJ2-5, with D perhaps matching TRBD1 (5 bases). The germline V gene has CDR1 SGHDT and CDR2 YYEEEE. CDR3 length equals 14 residues. Trimming left V 1 base short and J 5 bases short, with 12 bases between. The CDR3 protein is CASSLHRTDETQYF. The CDR3 DNA follows: TGTGCCAGCAGCTTGCACAGGACCGACGAGACCCAGTACTTC.

The chain uses TRBV12-3 or TRBV12-4 and TRBJ1-1; no reliable D call. V lost 2 bases, J lost 6 bases, and 7 bases lay in between. The CDR3 has 12 amino acids. CDR3 sequence (DNA): TGTGCCAGCAGTTTAAGCCTGGCTGAAGCTTTCTTT. Translated: CASSLSLAEAFF.

As DNA, the CDR3 is TGTGCCAGCAGTTCAGACAGGAACACTGAAGCTTTCTTT. This gives the protein CASSSDRNTEAFF. V is TRBV14 and J is TRBJ1-1; D possibly corresponds to TRBD1 (5 bases). Trimming shortened V by 6 bases and J by 1 base, and 9 bases separated the two germline ends. This CDR3 spans 13 amino acids. The germline V gene has CDR1 SGHDN and CDR2 FVKESK.

This chain connects TRBV7-6 to TRBJ1-1; no definite D call. V gave up 2 bases and J gave up 0 bases, with 10 bases separating them. The CDR3 runs to 15 residues. The germline CDR1 and CDR2 sequences are SGHVS and FNYEAQ. The CDR3 here is CASSLLAGLNTEAFF. The CDR3 DNA sequence: TGTGCCAGCAGCTTACTGGCGGGGTTGAACACTGAAGCTTTCTTT.

The rearrangement links TRBV6-6 to TRBJ2-5, with 7 bases matching TRBD1. The CDR3 loop spans 13 amino acids. Germline V gene lookup returns CDR1 MNHNY and CDR2 SVGAGI (reference sequence). In nucleotides, the CDR3 is TGTTCAAGCCTACAGGGGAAAGAAGAGACCCAGTACTTC. It is translated as CSSLQGKEETQYF.

The J gene is TRBJ1-6, the V gene TRBV7-3; possibly TRBD1 for D (5 bases). CDR1 SGHTA and CDR2 FQGTGA come from the germline V gene. V shed 6 bases and J shed 6 bases, with 12 bases lying between them. The CDR3 is 14 amino acids. Here the CDR3 DNA reads TGTGCCAGCAGTTCCTTGGGGGGTAATTCACCCCTCCACTTT. Translation gives CASSSLGGNSPLHF.

The chain is built from TRBV5-1 and TRBJ2-7; 8 nucleotides agree with TRBD1. Germline CDR1 reads SGHRS; CDR2 reads YFSETQ. V shed 8 bases, J shed 2 bases, and the junction held 6 bases outside the gene matches. The CDR3 covers 13 residues. CDR3 sequence reads: CASTQGGTYEQYF. CDR3 nucleotide sequence: TGCGCCAGTACACAGGGGGGTACCTACGAGCAGTACTTC.

V usage is TRBV28 and J usage is TRBJ2-5; no definite D call. CDR1 and CDR2 from the germline V gene are MDHEN and SYDVKM. V was clipped by 3 bases and J by 5 bases, with 10 bases between them. This CDR3 is built from 13 residues. CDR3: CASSFPSVETQYF. CDR3 in DNA: TGTGCCAGCAGTTTCCCCAGTGTGGAGACCCAGTACTTC.

The genes are TRBV5-4 and TRBJ2-2; a weak D match, TRBD1 (5 bases). The V gene lost 2 bases and the J gene lost 0 bases, with 8 bases spanning the gap. The CDR3 contains 15 residues. CDR1 and CDR2 (germline): SGHNT, YYREEE (reference sequence). The CDR3 is CASSLGAANTGELFF. The DNA of the CDR3 is TGTGCCAGCAGCTTAGGGGCGGCGAACACCGGGGAGCTGTTTTTT. The whole variable domain, filled in from reference TRBV5-4 and TRBJ2-2, reads ETGVTQSPTHLIKTRGQQVTLRCSSQSGHNTVSWYQQALGQGPQFIFQYYREEENGRGNFPPRFSGLQFPNYSSELNVNALELDDSALYLCASSLGAANTGELFFGEGSRLTVL.

The V gene is TRBV5-5, the J gene TRBJ2-7, with 9 positions matching TRBD1. Trimming removed 0 bases from V and 2 bases from J; junction bases left unmatched: 3. The CDR3 length is 15 residues. Germline V gene sequence: CDR1 SGHKS, CDR2 YYEKEE (reference sequence). CDR3 amino acids: CASSLGGQGTYEQYF. The CDR3 DNA reads as TGTGCCAGCAGCTTGGGGGGACAGGGAACCTACGAGCAGTACTTC.

This clone has only a few counts. This rearrangement joins TRBV5-4 to TRBJ1-2, with TRBD1 identical over 9 bases. Looked up from germline, CDR1 is SGHNT and CDR2 is YYREEE (reference sequence). This CDR3 spans 14 amino acids. J gave up 2 bases and V 4 bases, and 3 bases lay outside the gene matches. The CDR3 is CASSAGQGNYGYTF. DNA for the CDR3: TGTGCCAGCAGCGCCGGACAGGGGAACTATGGCTACACCTTC.

This chain uses TRBV28 with TRBJ1-2; tentatively, D is TRBD1 (5 bases). This CDR3 has 16 amino acids. V was shortened by 3 bases and J by 4 bases, with 18 bases between the two germline ends. Germline CDR1 MDHEN, CDR2 SYDVKM. The CDR3 is CASSFPDTRRSYGYTF. CDR3 bases: TGTGCCAGCAGTTTCCCGGACACCCGGAGATCCTATGGCTACACCTTC.

On this clone itself: The identical CDR3 is also encoded by other nucleotide sequences in the sample. The CDR3 nucleotides are TGCGCCAGCAGCTTGGGCGGCCTCTCCTACGAGCAGTACTTC. This gives the protein CASSLGGLSYEQYF. The V gene is TRBV5-1, the J gene TRBJ2-7; no reliable D call. Germline V gives CDR1 SGHRS, CDR2 YFSETQ. V shed 0 bases and J shed 0 bases, with 7 bases lying between them. CDR3 size: 14 residues.

The chain uses TRBV3-1 (or the pseudogene TRBV3-2) and TRBJ1-4, with D possibly TRBD1 on 6 matching bases. Germline V gene sequence: CDR1 LGHDT, CDR2 YNNKEL (reference sequence). The CDR3 runs 15 residues. V lost 4 bases to trimming and J lost 2 bases, with 11 bases between them. CDR3 protein: CASSRGGATNEKLFF. In DNA form, the CDR3 reads TGTGCCAGCAGCCGAGGGGGAGCCACTAATGAAAAACTGTTTTTT.

V and J are TRBV4-1 and TRBJ1-1; no clear D. This CDR3 is built from 16 residues. In germline, CDR1 is MGHRA, CDR2 YSYEKL. V shed 1 base and J shed 1 base, with 13 bases lying between them. The CDR3 nucleotides are TGCGCCAGCAGCCAAGGATCGGGGTCGGGGAACACTGAAGCTTTCTTT. This encodes CASSQGSGSGNTEAFF.

A remark on this clone: The same CDR3 also results from other DNA sequences found in this sample. This chain connects TRBV9 to TRBJ1-3; D remains ambiguous. Trimming pared 2 bases from V and 0 bases from J, leaving 12 bases between. Germline lookup yields CDR1 SGDLS and CDR2 YYNGEE. This CDR3 has 16 residues. CDR3 amino acids: CASSVGGRSSGNTIYF. Written as DNA, the CDR3 is TGTGCCAGCAGCGTGGGAGGGAGGAGCTCTGGAAACACCATATATTTT.

This chain uses TRBV5-1 with TRBJ2-1; 10 positions agree with TRBD1. The V and J ends lost 4 bases and 6 bases, in that order; junction bases with no gene match: 13. This CDR3 is 17 amino acids long. The germline V gene encodes CDR1 SGHRS and CDR2 YFSETQ. The CDR3 region is CASSGGQGTWRANEQFF. Written as DNA, the CDR3 is TGCGCCAGCAGCGGGGGACAGGGGACCTGGCGTGCCAATGAGCAGTTCTTC.

This sequence joins TRBV30 and TRBJ2-1; D is perhaps TRBD1 (6 bases). In germline, CDR1 is GTSNPN, CDR2 SVGIG (reference sequence). Trimming pared 2 bases from V and 7 bases from J, leaving 12 bases between. This CDR3 comprises 13 residues. This CDR3 reads CAWSLTGLNEQFF. The CDR3 DNA is TGTGCCTGGAGTTTAACAGGGTTGAATGAGCAGTTCTTC.

The rearrangement uses TRBV28 and TRBJ2-1; D remains ambiguous. CDR3 length equals 12 residues. Trimming shortened V by 6 bases and J by 8 bases, and 11 bases separated the two germline ends. Germline assignment: CDR1 MDHEN and CDR2 SYDVKM. The CDR3 loop reads CASRHLRDEQFF. The CDR3 DNA reads as TGTGCCAGCAGGCACCTTCGGGATGAGCAGTTCTTC.

The genes are TRBV21-1 and TRBJ1-2. TRBV21-1 counts as a pseudogene. The CDR3 is made up of 18 amino acids. CDR3 amino acids: CASSKNPHREKTPYGYTF. DNA of the CDR3: TGTGCCAGCAGCAAAAACCCACACCGGGAGAAAACCCCCTATGGCTACACCTTC.